Listed here are 20 T cell receptor beta chains from one sample, sequenced in a study of blood T cell repertoires in COVID-19. Profiling relied on immunoSEQ multiplex PCR, and the TCRdb table lists in-frame clones only, not all of them. The repertoire includes some 200,000 clones, around four fifths of them detected once, and less than 6.5% sits in the top ten. The sequenced material came from peripheral blood. The origin of the receptors is an older woman who had recovered from COVID-19.

This clone was counted a few times. The chain couples TRBV5-1 to TRBJ1-1, with a tentative D call TRBD1 (6 bases). The CDR3 contains 18 residues. CDR1 and CDR2 (germline): SGHRS, YFSETQ. V was cut by 0 bases and J by 0 bases, with 18 bases left in between. The DNA for the CDR3 is TGCGCCAGCAGCTTGGATCTTATGTTTGGGGGCATGAACACTGAAGCTTTCTTT. It specifies CASSLDLMFGGMNTEAFF.

The V call is TRBV10-3, the J call TRBJ2-7; 8 bases are a match to TRBD1. The germline gives CDR1 ENHRY, CDR2 SYGVKD. V trimming: 8 bases; J trimming: 3 bases; junction bases outside the gene matches: 12. This CDR3 comprises 15 residues. For the CDR3, the DNA is TGTGCCATCGGAGGAACCGGACAGGGTAACTACGAGCAGTACTTC. Its translation: CAIGGTGQGNYEQYF.

The V call is TRBV5-4, the J call TRBJ1-1, with D possibly TRBD1 on 5 matching bases. This CDR3 has 15 residues. The germline gives CDR1 SGHNT, CDR2 YYREEE (reference sequence). With 4 bases removed from V and 5 bases from J, the gap between germline ends came to 18 bases. CDR3 DNA sequence: TGTGCCAGCAGCCCAGTGCGGGGGGGAGGGACTGAAGCTTTCTTT. Translated, it gives CASSPVRGGGTEAFF.

The chain uses TRBV5-1 and TRBJ1-2; 7 nucleotides line up with TRBD1. After removal of 7 bases from V and 2 bases from J, the junction contained 8 bases not matched to a gene. CDR1 and CDR2 from the germline V gene are SGHRS and YFSETQ. The CDR3 runs 14 residues. The DNA of the CDR3 is TGCGCCAGCGGACAGGAGCCCCCAAACTATGGCTACACCTTC. Translation gives CASGQEPPNYGYTF.

V is TRBV2 and J is TRBJ2-5; tentative D call: TRBD2 (6 bases). The CDR3 consists of 16 residues. Germline V CDR1 and CDR2: SNHLY, FYNNEI. V was trimmed by 1 base and J by 5 bases, leaving 17 bases between them. The CDR3 protein is CASSEGGRRGRETQYF. The CDR3 DNA sequence: TGTGCCAGCAGTGAAGGTGGCCGTCGGGGGAGGGAGACCCAGTACTTC.

The gene calls are TRBV4-2 and TRBJ1-6; 9 nucleotides align to TRBD1. Germline loops: CDR1 LGHNA, CDR2 YNFKEQ. There are 16 residues in the CDR3. V gave up 8 bases and J gave up 4 bases; unmatched junction bases: 9. This CDR3 reads CASRAGTGIYNSPLHF. The CDR3 DNA is TGTGCCAGCCGCGCCGGGACAGGGATTTATAATTCACCCCTCCACTTT.

This rearrangement joins TRBV12-3 or TRBV12-4 to TRBJ2-1; D unresolved. The length of the CDR3 is 11 residues. V lost 7 bases, J lost 8 bases, and 9 bases lay in between. This CDR3 reads CASMENDEQFF. The CDR3 bases are TGTGCCAGCATGGAGAACGATGAGCAGTTCTTC.

This chain joins TRBV19 and TRBJ2-5; 7 bases are shared with TRBD1. The V and J ends lost 5 bases and 1 base, in that order; junction bases with no gene match: 7. Germline V gene lookup returns CDR1 LNHDA and CDR2 SQIVND (reference sequence). The CDR3 consists of 15 residues. CDR3 in amino acids: CASSAQTGTQETQYF. CDR3 sequence (DNA): TGTGCCAGTAGTGCCCAGACAGGGACCCAAGAGACCCAGTACTTC.

This clone appeared a single time. The V and J genes are TRBV10-3 and TRBJ2-5, with a possible D match to TRBD1 (5 bases). Germline V lookup: CDR1 ENHRY, CDR2 SYGVKD. This CDR3 is built from 14 residues. The V end lost 6 bases, the J end lost 4 bases, and 15 bases lay between the germline ends. The CDR3 sequence: CAISPRVGGETQYF. The CDR3 nucleotides are TGTGCCATCAGCCCCAGGGTAGGTGGAGAGACCCAGTACTTC.

The chain uses TRBV2 and TRBJ2-2; 8 bases map to TRBD1. The CDR3 runs 16 residues. V lost 4 bases to trimming and J lost 4 bases; unmatched junction nucleotides: 8. From germline, CDR1 is SNHLY and CDR2 FYNNEI. This CDR3 reads CASSVEQGAGTGELFF. CDR3 nucleotide sequence: TGTGCCAGCAGTGTAGAGCAGGGGGCGGGCACCGGGGAGCTGTTTTTT. Drawing the rest from reference TRBV2 and TRBJ2-2, the complete variable domain is EPEVTQTPSHQVTQMGQEVILRCVPISNHLYFYWYRQILGQKVEFLVSFYNNEISEKSEIFDDQFSVERPDGSNFTLKIRSTKLEDSAMYFCASSVEQGAGTGELFFGEGSRLTVL.

The chain is built from TRBV4-2 and TRBJ2-5; D is perhaps TRBD2 (7 bases). The germline V and J ends were trimmed by 1 base and 0 bases, with 18 bases remaining between them. This CDR3 is built from 18 residues. CDR1 and CDR2 (germline): LGHNA, YNFKEQ. CDR3 nucleotide sequence: TGTGCCAGCAGCCAAGGTCAAGGGGGGGGGCCCCACCAAGAGACCCAGTACTTC. Amino acid sequence: CASSQGQGGGPHQETQYF.

As regards this clone: Other DNA sequences from this sample encode an identical CDR3 as well. The V gene is TRBV9, the J gene TRBJ1-5; D is unresolved. The germline V gene has CDR1 SGDLS and CDR2 YYNGEE. CDR3 length: 13 amino acids. The germline V and J ends were trimmed by 2 bases and 4 bases, with 7 bases remaining between them. The CDR3 region has the DNA TGTGCCAGCAGCGTCGCGGGGAATCAGCCCCAGCATTTT. It translates to CASSVAGNQPQHF.

The J gene is TRBJ2-7, the V gene TRBV10-3, with a weak D call TRBD2 (5 bases). Germline CDR1 reads ENHRY; CDR2 reads SYGVKD. Trimming took off 2 bases at V and 8 bases at J, with 10 bases between the two ends. The CDR3 sequence is 12 residues long. For the CDR3, the DNA is TGTGCCATCAGTGAGCCGGGAAGTCAGCAGTACTTC. It yields the protein CAISEPGSQQYF.

In its sample, this clone was seen a few times. The chain combines TRBV10-3 with TRBJ2-5, with D perhaps TRBD1 (5 bases). V was clipped by 6 bases and J by 2 bases, with 10 bases between them. From germline, CDR1 is ENHRY and CDR2 SYGVKD. The CDR3 totals 13 residues. This CDR3 is CAIRSGLQETQYF. The CDR3 DNA is TGTGCCATCAGGTCAGGGCTTCAAGAGACCCAGTACTTC.

The genes are TRBV4-2 and TRBJ1-1, with TRBD1 matching over 10 bases. Trimming at V came to 6 bases and at J to 5 bases, leaving 6 bases not matched to a gene. This CDR3 region has 14 residues. The germline gives CDR1 LGHNA, CDR2 YNFKEQ. Here the CDR3 reads CASSFDRGRTEAFF. The CDR3 DNA is TGTGCCAGCAGTTTTGACAGGGGGCGAACTGAAGCTTTCTTT.

The chain couples TRBV2 to TRBJ2-1; 9 nucleotides line up with TRBD2. Per the germline V gene, CDR1 is SNHLY and CDR2 is FYNNEI. The CDR3 runs to 14 residues. V gave up 8 bases and J gave up 7 bases; unmatched junction bases: 9. CDR3 residues: CASRGGGAFNEQFF. DNA of the CDR3: TGTGCCAGCCGGGGCGGGGGGGCCTTTAATGAGCAGTTCTTC.

This clone turned up a few times. The chain recombines TRBV4-2 with TRBJ2-7, with D maybe TRBD2 (6 bases). There are 15 residues in the CDR3. V gave up 1 base and J gave up 3 bases, with 13 bases separating them. Germline V gene sequence: CDR1 LGHNA, CDR2 YNFKEQ. The CDR3, as DNA: TGTGCCAGCAGCCAAGGCCGGGACTCTATCTACGAGCAGTACTTC. Translation: CASSQGRDSIYEQYF.

This chain's CDR3 is CAWGEGANVLTF. Written as DNA, the CDR3 is TGTGCCTGGGGAGAAGGGGCCAACGTCCTGACTTTC. The rearrangement uses TRBV2 and TRBJ2-6; D perhaps matches TRBD2 (5 bases). Germline V lookup: CDR1 SNHLY, CDR2 FYNNEI. V lost 11 bases and J lost 4, with 9 bases in between. The CDR3 contains 12 residues.

The gene calls are TRBV5-4 and TRBJ1-2; D might be TRBD1 (5 bases). Germline CDR1 SGHNT, CDR2 YYREEE (reference sequence). The CDR3 is 14 residues long. Trimming left V 3 bases short and J 8 bases short, with 17 bases between. The CDR3 sequence: CASSSPAGPKGYTF. The CDR3 nucleotides read TGTGCCAGCAGCTCACCCGCGGGGCCGAAGGGCTACACCTTC.

The rearrangement uses TRBV5-8 and TRBJ1-4; D gene uncertain. Trimming pared 5 bases from V and 4 bases from J, leaving 9 bases between. The CDR3 loop spans 13 amino acids. CDR1 is SGHTS, CDR2 YDEGEE, per germline. CDR3 nucleotides: TGTGCCAGCAGATCCTCAGATAATGAAAAACTGTTTTTT. Amino acid sequence: CASRSSDNEKLFF.